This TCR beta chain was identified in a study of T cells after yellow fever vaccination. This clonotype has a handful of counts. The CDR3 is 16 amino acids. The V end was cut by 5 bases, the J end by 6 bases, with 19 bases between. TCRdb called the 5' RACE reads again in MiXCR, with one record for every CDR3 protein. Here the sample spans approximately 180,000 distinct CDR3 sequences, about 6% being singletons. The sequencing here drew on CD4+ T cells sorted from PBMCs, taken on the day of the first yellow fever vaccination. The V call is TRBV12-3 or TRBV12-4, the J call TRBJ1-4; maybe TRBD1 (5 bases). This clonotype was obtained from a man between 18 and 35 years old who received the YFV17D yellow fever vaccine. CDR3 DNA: TGTGCCAGCAGTGCGGGACTGTTGGGACGATATGAAAAACTGTTTTTT. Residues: CASSAGLLGRYEKLFF.